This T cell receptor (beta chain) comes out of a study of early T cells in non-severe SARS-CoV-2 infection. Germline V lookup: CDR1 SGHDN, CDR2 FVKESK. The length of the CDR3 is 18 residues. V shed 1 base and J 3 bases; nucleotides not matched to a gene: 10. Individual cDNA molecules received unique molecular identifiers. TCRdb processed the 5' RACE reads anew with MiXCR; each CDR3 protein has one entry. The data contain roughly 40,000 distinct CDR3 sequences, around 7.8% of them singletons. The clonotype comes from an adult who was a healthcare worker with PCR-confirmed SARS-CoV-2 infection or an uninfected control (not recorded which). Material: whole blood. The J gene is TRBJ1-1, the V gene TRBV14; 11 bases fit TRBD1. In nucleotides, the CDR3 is TGTGCCAGCAGCCAAGTGAACGGGACAGGGGGATTTGACACTGAAGCTTTCTTT. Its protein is CASSQVNGTGGFDTEAFF. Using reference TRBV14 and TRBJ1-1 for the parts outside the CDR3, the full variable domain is EAGVTQFPSHSVIEKGQTVTLRCDPISGHDNLYWYRRVMGKEIKFLLHFVKESKQDESGMPNNRFLAERTGGTYSTLKVQPAELEDSGVYFCASSQVNGTGGFDTEAFFGQGTRLTVV.